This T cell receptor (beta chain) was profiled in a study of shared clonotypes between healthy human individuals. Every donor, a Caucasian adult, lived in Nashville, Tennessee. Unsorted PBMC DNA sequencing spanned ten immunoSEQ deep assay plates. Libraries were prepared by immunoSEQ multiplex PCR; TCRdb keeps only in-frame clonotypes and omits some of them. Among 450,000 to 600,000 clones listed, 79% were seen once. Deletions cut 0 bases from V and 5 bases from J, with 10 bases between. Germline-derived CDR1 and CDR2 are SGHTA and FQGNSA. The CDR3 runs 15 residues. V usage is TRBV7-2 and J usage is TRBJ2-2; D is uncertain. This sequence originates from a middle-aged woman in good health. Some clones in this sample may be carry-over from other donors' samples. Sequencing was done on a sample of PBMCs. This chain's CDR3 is CASSLAVVGTGELFF. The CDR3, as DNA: TGTGCCAGCAGCTTAGCGGTTGTGGGTACCGGGGAGCTGTTTTTT.